These T cell receptor beta chains were read from a single sample in a study of OX40 agonist ivuxolimab in advanced cancers. Data came from immunoSEQ multiplex PCR; TCRdb stores just in-frame clones and leaves some out. The sample has approximately 70,000 clones, roughly 80% seen once. Sequences were derived from CD4+ or CD8+ T cells sorted from blood, sampled in a trial of the OX40 agonist ivuxolimab. The source is an adult with an advanced solid tumor such as melanoma, head and neck, liver or kidney cancer. CDR3s include the opening cysteine and the closing phenylalanine or tryptophan. The D gene is left open where the match is weak. Clone sizes are given selectively: once, few, many, or a class where the clone is expanded.

abundance,v_gene,d_gene,j_gene,CDR3aa,CDR3nt
-,TRBV5-1,TRBD1,TRBJ1-1,CASSLAGQGTEAFF,TGCGCCAGCAGCTTGGCGGGACAGGGCACTGAAGCTTTCTTT
-,TRBV6-1,-,TRBJ2-2,CASRQSANTGELFF,TGTGCCAGCAGACAGAGCGCGAACACCGGGGAGCTGTTTTTT
few,TRBV20-1,-,TRBJ2-3,CSQGVGDTQYF,TGCAGTCAAGGGGTAGGAGATACGCAGTATTTT
-,TRBV7-8,-,TRBJ2-7,CASSLPPAAYEQYF,TGTGCCAGCAGCTTACCCCCAGCAGCCTACGAGCAGTACTTC
-,TRBV12-5,-,TRBJ1-2,CASGLKVNYGYTF,TGTGCTAGTGGTTTGAAGGTTAACTATGGCTACACCTTC
-,TRBV28,-,TRBJ1-5,CASSGDFIVDQPQHF,TGTGCCAGCAGCGGGGACTTTATTGTAGATCAGCCCCAGCATTTT
-,TRBV7-9,-,TRBJ2-5,CASSARETQYF,TGTGCCAGCAGCGCCCGTGAGACCCAGTACTTC
-,TRBV7-2,TRBD1,TRBJ1-1,CASSLGGQGAPEAFF,TGTGCCAGCAGCTTAGGTGGACAGGGGGCCCCTGAAGCTTTCTTT
-,TRBV30,-,TRBJ1-1,CAWSAGGGNTEAFF,TGTGCCTGGAGTGCTGGGGGTGGGAACACTGAAGCTTTCTTT
-,TRBV28,TRBD1,TRBJ2-5,CASSGTGRQETQYF,TGTGCCAGCAGTGGGACAGGGAGGCAAGAGACCCAGTACTTC
-,TRBV12-5,-,TRBJ2-3,CASGLGPDTQYF,TGTGCTAGTGGTTTAGGGCCAGATACGCAGTATTTT
once,TRBV21-1,-,TRBJ2-1,CASSAIRVVVREQFF,TGTGCCAGCAGCGCCATCAGGGTTGTGGTACGGGAGCAGTTCTTC
-,TRBV5-1,-,TRBJ1-3,CASSEPSGNTIYF,TGCGCCAGCAGTGAGCCTTCGGGAAACACCATATATTTT
-,TRBV5-1,-,TRBJ2-5,CASSLGAYHGETQYF,TGCGCCAGCAGCTTGGGTGCTTATCACGGAGAGACCCAGTACTTC
-,TRBV11-2,TRBD1,TRBJ2-3,CASSLDAWTGTADTQYF,TGTGCCAGCAGCTTAGATGCGTGGACAGGGACCGCAGATACGCAGTATTTT
once,TRBV21-1,-,TRBJ2-5,CASSKASRGLETQYF,TGTGCCAGCAGCAAAGCGTCCAGGGGGCTGGAGACCCAGTACTTC
-,TRBV7-2,TRBD2,TRBJ2-7,CASSSLAGGFYEQYF,TGTGCCAGCAGCTCCCTAGCGGGGGGGTTCTACGAGCAGTACTTC
-,TRBV6-1,-,TRBJ1-1,CASSVGTWGTEAFF,TGTGCCAGCAGTGTGGGGACCTGGGGCACTGAAGCTTTCTTT
-,TRBV7-3,-,TRBJ1-1,CASSIGGGTEAFF,TGTGCCAGCAGCATAGGAGGGGGCACTGAAGCTTTCTTT
-,TRBV9,TRBD1,TRBJ1-2,CASSEPTGPYTF,TGTGCCAGCAGCGAGCCGACAGGGCCCTACACCTTC
-,TRBV6-5,-,TRBJ2-7,CASSRARDRLYEQYF,TGTGCCAGCAGCAGGGCTAGGGACCGCCTCTACGAGCAGTACTTC
-,TRBV30,-,TRBJ1-2,CAWRDTSRYGYTF,TGTGCCTGGAGAGACACCTCTCGCTATGGCTACACCTTC
-,TRBV7-9,-,TRBJ2-2,CASSPIASKGTGELFF,TGTGCCAGCAGCCCGATCGCTAGCAAAGGCACCGGGGAGCTGTTTTTT
-,TRBV13,-,TRBJ1-2,CASNIGVKDYGYTF,TGTGCCAGCAATATAGGGGTTAAGGACTATGGCTACACCTTC
-,TRBV7-2,TRBD1,TRBJ2-3,CASSRGAGGRTDTQYF,TGTGCCAGCAGCCGAGGGGCAGGGGGACGCACAGATACGCAGTATTTT
-,TRBV15,TRBD1,TRBJ1-4,CATSRDRDRAEKLFF,TGTGCCACCAGCAGAGACCGGGACAGGGCTGAAAAACTGTTTTTT
-,TRBV28,TRBD1,TRBJ1-4,CASSLSGGERKLFF,TGTGCCAGCAGTTTGTCAGGGGGTGAAAGAAAACTGTTTTTT
-,TRBV30,-,TRBJ1-1,CAWISAGGAGLPRGEAFF,TGTGCCTGGATAAGTGCGGGAGGCGCGGGTCTTCCGCGGGGTGAAGCTTTCTTT
-,TRBV14,TRBD1,TRBJ2-7,CASSQEVGTGKQYF,TGTGCCAGCAGCCAAGAGGTGGGGACAGGAAAGCAGTACTTC
-,TRBV6-6,-,TRBJ1-6,CASSSLGAPNSPLHF,TGTGCCAGCAGTTCTTTAGGGGCTCCTAATTCACCCCTCCACTTT
-,TRBV29-1,-,TRBJ2-3,CSVAGAEDTQYF,TGCAGCGTTGCAGGGGCGGAAGATACGCAGTATTTT
-,TRBV6-6,-,TRBJ1-5,CASSRDISNQPQHF,TGTGCCAGCAGCAGGGACATTAGCAATCAGCCCCAGCATTTT
-,TRBV30,TRBD2,TRBJ2-1,CAWRASGSGNEQFF,TGTGCCTGGAGAGCTAGCGGGAGCGGCAATGAGCAGTTCTTC
-,TRBV7-3,TRBD1,TRBJ1-2,CASSPRDSYGYTF,TGTGCCAGCAGCCCCCGGGACAGCTATGGCTACACCTTC
-,TRBV15,-,TRBJ1-5,CATSGPYSNQPQHF,TGTGCCACCAGCGGACCCTATAGCAATCAGCCCCAGCATTTT
-,TRBV28,-,TRBJ1-6,CASMERSSYNSPLHF,TGTGCCAGCATGGAGAGGAGCTCCTATAATTCACCCCTCCACTTT
-,TRBV5-4,-,TRBJ2-3,CASSWEIPSTDTQYF,TGTGCCAGCAGCTGGGAAATTCCTAGCACAGATACGCAGTATTTT
few,TRBV2,TRBD1,TRBJ1-2,CASSDVDRVDGYTF,TGTGCCAGCAGTGACGTCGACAGGGTAGATGGCTACACCTTC
-,TRBV18,TRBD1,TRBJ1-2,CASSPPGQGIDGYTF,TGTGCCAGCTCACCGCCCGGACAGGGAATTGATGGCTACACCTTC
-,TRBV11-2,-,TRBJ2-1,CASSPRMFEQSSYNEQFF,TGTGCCAGCAGCCCCCGAATGTTTGAGCAGAGCTCCTACAATGAGCAGTTCTTC
-,TRBV6-1,-,TRBJ2-5,CASSEAEGAGETQYF,TGTGCCAGCAGTGAAGCGGAGGGGGCAGGAGAGACCCAGTACTTC
few,TRBV28,-,TRBJ1-5,CASSLWAYSNQPQHF,TGTGCCAGCAGTTTGTGGGCCTATAGCAATCAGCCCCAGCATTTT
-,TRBV23-1,-,TRBJ1-2,CASSQYSGYVGTIYGYTF,TGCGCCAGCAGTCAATATAGCGGGTATGTTGGAACCATCTATGGCTACACCTTC
-,TRBV28,-,TRBJ1-4,CASSGIRLFF,TGTGCCAGCAGTGGGATTCGACTGTTTTTT
-,TRBV6-1,-,TRBJ2-5,CASRPPLGTQYF,TGTGCCAGCAGGCCCCCACTGGGGACCCAGTACTTC
-,TRBV11-2,-,TRBJ1-1,CASSPGQGRVTEAFF,TGTGCCAGCAGCCCAGGGCAGGGTCGGGTCACTGAAGCTTTCTTT